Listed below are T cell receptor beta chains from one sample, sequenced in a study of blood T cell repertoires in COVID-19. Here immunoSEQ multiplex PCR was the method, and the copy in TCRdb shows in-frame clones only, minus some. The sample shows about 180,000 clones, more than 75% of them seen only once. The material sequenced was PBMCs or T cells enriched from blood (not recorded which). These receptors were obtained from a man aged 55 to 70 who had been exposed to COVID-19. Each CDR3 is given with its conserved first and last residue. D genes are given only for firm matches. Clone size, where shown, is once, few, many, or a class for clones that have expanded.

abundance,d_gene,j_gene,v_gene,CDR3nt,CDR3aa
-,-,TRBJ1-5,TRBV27,TGTGCCAGCAGTTACAGGTTCAGCAATCAGCCCCAGCATTTT,CASSYRFSNQPQHF
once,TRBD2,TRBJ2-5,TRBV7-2,TGTGCCAGCAGCCCGGGACTAGCGGGAGACCAAGAGACCCAGTACTTC,CASSPGLAGDQETQYF
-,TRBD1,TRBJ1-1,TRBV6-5,TGTGCCAGCAGTTACAGTGGGACAGGGAGTACTGAAGCTTTCTTT,CASSYSGTGSTEAFF
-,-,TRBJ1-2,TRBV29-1,TGCAGCGTCCCCGGGACATGGGCCAGCTATGGCTACACCTTC,CSVPGTWASYGYTF
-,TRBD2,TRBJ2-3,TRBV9,TGTGCCAGCAGCGTAGGCCTGGGGCTAGCGGGAGGCCGCACAGATACGCAGTATTTT,CASSVGLGLAGGRTDTQYF
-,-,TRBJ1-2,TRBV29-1,TGCAGCGTTGAAACAGGGTCCTATGGCTACACCTTC,CSVETGSYGYTF
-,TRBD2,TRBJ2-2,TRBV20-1,TGCAGTGCTAGTCGTCCTAGCGGGAGTATCGGGGAGCTGTTTTTT,CSASRPSGSIGELFF
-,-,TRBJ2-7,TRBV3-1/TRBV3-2,TGTGCCAGCAGCCAAGACTTGGCAGGGCGCTACGAGCAGTACTTC,CASSQDLAGRYEQYF
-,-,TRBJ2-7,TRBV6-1,TGTGCCAGCAGTGAATTGTCGGCGGGGCCTGGGCAGTACTTC,CASSELSAGPGQYF
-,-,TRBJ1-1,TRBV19,TGTGCCAGTACCACATCACGGGGGGCGGGTCAAGCTTTCTTT,CASTTSRGAGQAFF
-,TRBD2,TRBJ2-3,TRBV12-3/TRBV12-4,TGTGCCAGCACTTCTAGCGGCGATACGCAGTATTTT,CASTSSGDTQYF
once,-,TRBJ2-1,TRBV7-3,TGTGCCAGCAGCCGGACAGCCCCTAATGAGCAGTTCTTC,CASSRTAPNEQFF
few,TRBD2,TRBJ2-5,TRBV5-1,TGCGCCAGCAGCCGAAGCGGGAGACAGGAGACCCAGTACTTC,CASSRSGRQETQYF
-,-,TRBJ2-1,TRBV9,TGTGCCAGCAGCTCCGTGGATTACCCCAAGGGGGAGCAGTTCTTC,CASSSVDYPKGEQFF
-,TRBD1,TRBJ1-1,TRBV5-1,TGCGCCAGCAGCCAAGGACAGGCCATGAACACTGAAGCTTTCTTT,CASSQGQAMNTEAFF
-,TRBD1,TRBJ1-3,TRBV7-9,TGTGCCAGCAGCCTAAGACAGGGGGCTCACACCATATATTTT,CASSLRQGAHTIYF
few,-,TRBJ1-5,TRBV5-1,TGCGCCAGCAGCTTGGCTGGGGGGAAGAATCAGCCCCAGCATTTT,CASSLAGGKNQPQHF
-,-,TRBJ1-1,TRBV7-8,TGTGCCAGCAGCGCGAGCGTGAACACTGAAGCTTTCTTT,CASSASVNTEAFF
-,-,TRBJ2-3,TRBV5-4,TGTGCCAGCAGCTTGTCGACGGGAGAGACAGATACGCAGTATTTT,CASSLSTGETDTQYF
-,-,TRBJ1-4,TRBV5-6,TGTGCCAGCAGCTTCCCAGCTGGGGGCCTGTTTTTT,CASSFPAGGLFF
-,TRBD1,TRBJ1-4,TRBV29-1,TGCAGCGTTGAGGACAGGGTCCGAGAAAAACTGTTTTTT,CSVEDRVREKLFF
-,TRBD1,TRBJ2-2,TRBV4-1,TGCGCCAGCAGCCAACAGGGGGCTAGTCCCACCGGGGAGCTGTTTTTT,CASSQQGASPTGELFF
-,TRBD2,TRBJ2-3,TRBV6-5,TGTGCCAGCAGAGGACCTAGCGGTAGCACAGATACGCAGTATTTT,CASRGPSGSTDTQYF
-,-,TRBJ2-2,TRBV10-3,TGTGCCATCATTAATCAGGACACCGGGGAGCTGTTTTTT,CAIINQDTGELFF
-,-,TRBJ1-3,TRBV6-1,TGTGCCAGCAGTGATCGAGGGCTCTCTGGAAACACCATATATTTT,CASSDRGLSGNTIYF
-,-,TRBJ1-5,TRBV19,TGTGCCAGCAACATCGGACTTTCTGGCAATCAGCCCCAGCATTTT,CASNIGLSGNQPQHF
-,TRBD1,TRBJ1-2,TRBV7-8,TGTGCCAGCACACCCCAGACAGGGCGTAGTGGCTACACCTTC,CASTPQTGRSGYTF
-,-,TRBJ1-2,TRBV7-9,TGTGCCAGCACCATCCAGGGTGGCTATGGCTACACCTTC,CASTIQGGYGYTF
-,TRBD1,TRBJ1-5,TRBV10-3,TGTGCCATCAGCCGGGACAGGGGGAGCAATCAGCCCCAGCATTTT,CAISRDRGSNQPQHF
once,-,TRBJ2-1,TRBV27,TGTGCCAGCAGCCCCTTAGGCGGCCCTAGGGGCAATGAGCAGTTCTTC,CASSPLGGPRGNEQFF
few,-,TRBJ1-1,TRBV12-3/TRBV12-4,TGTGCCAGCAGTCGCCCAGGGTGGACTGAAGCTTTCTTT,CASSRPGWTEAFF
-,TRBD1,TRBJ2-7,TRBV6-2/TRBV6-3,TGTGCCAGCACCCCACGGACAGGGGGCATTCCCTACGAGCAGTACTTC,CASTPRTGGIPYEQYF
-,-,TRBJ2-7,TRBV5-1,TGCGCCAGCAGCTTGGCGGGAGTGCCCGAGCAGTACTTC,CASSLAGVPEQYF
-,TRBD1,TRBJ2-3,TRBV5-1,TGCGCCAGCAGGGGGACAGGGCCCACAGATACGCAGTATTTT,CASRGTGPTDTQYF
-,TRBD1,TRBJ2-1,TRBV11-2,TGTGCCAGCAGCTTTTCGGGGACAGGAGGGGGGACGGAGCAGTTCTTC,CASSFSGTGGGTEQFF
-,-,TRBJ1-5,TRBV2,TGTGCCAGCAGTGAATTGGGGGCTCGGAATCAGCCCCAGCATTTT,CASSELGARNQPQHF
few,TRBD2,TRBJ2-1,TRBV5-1,TGCGCCAGCAGCTTGGCCGCGTCTAGCGGGAGGGCCGGTGAGCAGTTCTTC,CASSLAASSGRAGEQFF
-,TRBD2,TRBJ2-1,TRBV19,TGTGCCAGTAGTCCCCTAGGACTAGCGGGAGTCTATGAGCAGTTCTTC,CASSPLGLAGVYEQFF
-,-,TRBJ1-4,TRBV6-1,TGTGCCAGCAGTGAATTCCGGGGGAGGACTGAAAAACTGTTTTTT,CASSEFRGRTEKLFF
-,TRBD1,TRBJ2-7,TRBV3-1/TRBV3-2,TGTGCCAGCAGCCTGGGACAGGGAAGCTACGAGCAGTACTTC,CASSLGQGSYEQYF
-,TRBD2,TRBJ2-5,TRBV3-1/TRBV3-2,TGTGCCAGCAGCCGCGGGACTAGCGGACCACAAGAGACCCAGTACTTC,CASSRGTSGPQETQYF
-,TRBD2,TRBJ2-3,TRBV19,TGTGCCAGTAGTATAATACGCGGGAGAGCGACAGATACGCAGTATTTT,CASSIIRGRATDTQYF
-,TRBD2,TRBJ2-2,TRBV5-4,TGTGCCAGCAGCAAACTAGCGGGAACGAACACCGGGGAGCTGTTTTTT,CASSKLAGTNTGELFF
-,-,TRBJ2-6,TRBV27,TGTGCCAGCAGTCCCTCCAGGTTAGGGGCAGCCGGGGCCAACGTCCTGACTTTC,CASSPSRLGAAGANVLTF
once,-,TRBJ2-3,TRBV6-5,TGTGCCAGCAGTTACGGGGGGGGCCCCACAGATACGCAGTATTTT,CASSYGGGPTDTQYF
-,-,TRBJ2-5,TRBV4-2,TGTGCCAGCAGCCGGACAGAAGGAGAGACCCAGTACTTC,CASSRTEGETQYF